This T cell receptor (beta chain) was recorded in a study of blood T cell repertoires in COVID-19 (dated by TCRdb to 2020 to 2022). Study-wide context: Collaborator samples came from the United States, Italy and Spain and covered acute and convalescent phases of COVID-19. HLA class I and class II types, where available, came from metadata supplied by the sample provider rather than from assay-based typing. A freely available public database, intended as a resource for researchers studying the immune response to SARS-CoV-2, is where the repertoires were released. Samples were obtained from the ongoing ImmuneRACE study (first 160 participants) and from over a thousand subjects provided by 6 global collaborators. The prospective study material was composed of cDNA or gDNA derived from T cells, B-cell-depleted T cells, or PBMCs. The dataset comprised deeply sampled blood TCRbeta repertoires from subjects exposed to, actively infected with, or recovered from COVID-19. Nearly every sample came with metadata listing a de-identified subject ID, COVID-19 status, age in years and sex. Paper-wide results and their limitations: How much clinical and demographic metadata was included differed by source and by participant, and the metadata was provided uncurated.

The immunoSEQ Assay, a bias-controlled multiplex PCR, was used to amplify TCRbeta CDR3 regions from genomic DNA. Turning to the authors' computational methods: Within the assay, amplification of reference gene primers was used to estimate how many nucleated cells each sample contained. To quantify the absolute abundance of each unique TCRbeta CDR3 rearrangement, sequence reads were collapsed and filtered. For each sample, productive Simpson clonality was calculated as the square root of Simpson's diversity index across productive rearrangements. TCRdb took over this immuneACCESS table, retaining in-frame rearrangements with V and J assigned. Such tables are incomplete; in checked studies, under half of the missing clones stem from an unresolved V gene, and the remainder is unexplained. V, J and clone size are taken as reported in that table, and D and trimming were inferred from the DNA itself. The table for this sample lists approximately 130,000 clones; around 80% of them were counted only once. Roughly 10% of the sample goes to the ten largest clones.

Remarks on this clone: Its antigen is not yet known. The record has no base qualities; no much larger clone is one base away.

V drops 1 base and J drops 0 bases, leaving 10 bases in between. The germline V gene (reference sequence) supplies CDR1 LNHDA and CDR2 SQIVND. From the cysteine up to the phenylalanine, the CDR3 has a length of 16 residues. CDR3 DNA is the only sequence kept; it has 48 bases, read in frame from the first base. Collaborating institutions collected whole blood in K2EDTA tubes following their own protocols. Collaborator samples were shipped for TCRbeta analysis as frozen whole blood, isolated PBMCs, or DNA extracted from either sample type. The chain is made from TRBV19 and TRBJ2-1; 6 matching bases give a weak D call of TRBD1. The receptor was derived from a human donor in a cohort sampled during active COVID-19. Sequencing was carried out using peripheral blood. Here is the DNA: TGTGCCAGTAGTATAGGATCCAGGGGCTCCTACAATGAGCAGTTCTTC. Translated, this is CASSIGSRGSYNEQFF.